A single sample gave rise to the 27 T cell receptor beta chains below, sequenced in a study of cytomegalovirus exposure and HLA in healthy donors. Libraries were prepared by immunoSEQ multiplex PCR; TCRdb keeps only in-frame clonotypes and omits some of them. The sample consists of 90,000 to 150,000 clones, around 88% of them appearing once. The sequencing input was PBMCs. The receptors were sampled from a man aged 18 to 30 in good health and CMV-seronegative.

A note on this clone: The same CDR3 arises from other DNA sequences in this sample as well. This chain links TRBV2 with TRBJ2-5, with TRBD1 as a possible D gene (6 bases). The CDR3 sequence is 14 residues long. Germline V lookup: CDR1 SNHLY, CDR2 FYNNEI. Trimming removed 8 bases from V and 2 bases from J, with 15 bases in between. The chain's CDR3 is CASEGNRAQETQYF. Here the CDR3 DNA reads TGTGCCAGCGAGGGCAACAGGGCGCAAGAGACCCAGTACTTC.

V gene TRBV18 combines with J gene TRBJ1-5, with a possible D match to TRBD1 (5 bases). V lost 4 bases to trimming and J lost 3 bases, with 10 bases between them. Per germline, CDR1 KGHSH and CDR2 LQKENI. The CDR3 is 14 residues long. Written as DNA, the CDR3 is TGTGCCAGCTCACAAGACAGTGTCAATCAGCCCCAGCATTTT. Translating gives CASSQDSVNQPQHF.

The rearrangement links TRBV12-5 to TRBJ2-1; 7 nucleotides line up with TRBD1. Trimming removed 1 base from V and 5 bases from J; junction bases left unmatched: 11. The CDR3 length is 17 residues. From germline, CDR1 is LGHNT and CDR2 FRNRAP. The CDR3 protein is CASGLASQTGKNNEQFF. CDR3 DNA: TGTGCTAGTGGTTTGGCCTCCCAGACAGGGAAAAACAATGAGCAGTTCTTC.

CDR3 nucleotide sequence: TGTGCCAGCACCTTTCTTCCGAATGAAAAACTGTTTTTT. Translated: CASTFLPNEKLFF. The chain uses TRBV7-9 and TRBJ1-4; D gene uncertain. Trimming stripped 7 bases from V and 5 bases from J, with 11 bases between. This CDR3 is 13 amino acids long. CDR1 is SEHNR and CDR2 is FQNEAQ in the germline V gene (reference sequence).

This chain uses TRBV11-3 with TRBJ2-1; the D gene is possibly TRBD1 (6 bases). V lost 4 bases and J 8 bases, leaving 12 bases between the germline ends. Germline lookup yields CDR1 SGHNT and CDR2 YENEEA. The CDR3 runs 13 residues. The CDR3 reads CASSYQEGDEQFF. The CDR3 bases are TGTGCCAGCAGCTACCAAGAGGGGGATGAGCAGTTCTTC.

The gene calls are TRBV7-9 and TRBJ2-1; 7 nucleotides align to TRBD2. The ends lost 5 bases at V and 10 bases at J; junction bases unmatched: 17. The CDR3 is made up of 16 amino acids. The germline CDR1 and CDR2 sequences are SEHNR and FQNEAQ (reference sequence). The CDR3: CASSPPGAGVLVEQFF. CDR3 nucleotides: TGTGCCAGCAGCCCCCCCGGTGCGGGAGTATTGGTAGAGCAGTTCTTC.

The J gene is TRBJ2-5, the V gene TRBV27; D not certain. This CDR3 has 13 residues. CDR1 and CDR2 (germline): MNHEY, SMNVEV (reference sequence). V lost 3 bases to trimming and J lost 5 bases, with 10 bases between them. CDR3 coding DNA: TGTGCCAGCAGTTTCTCCATCGGGGAGACCCAGTACTTC. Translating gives CASSFSIGETQYF.

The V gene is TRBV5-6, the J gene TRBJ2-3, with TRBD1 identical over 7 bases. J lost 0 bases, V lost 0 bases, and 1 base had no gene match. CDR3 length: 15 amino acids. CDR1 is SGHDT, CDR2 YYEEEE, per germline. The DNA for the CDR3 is TGTGCCAGCAGCTTGGGACAGGGAAGCACAGATACGCAGTATTTT. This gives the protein CASSLGQGSTDTQYF. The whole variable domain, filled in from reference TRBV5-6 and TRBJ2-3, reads DAGVTQSPTHLIKTRGQQVTLRCSPKSGHDTVSWYQQALGQGPQFIFQYYEEEERQRGNFPDRFSGHQFPNYSSELNVNALLLGDSALYLCASSLGQGSTDTQYFGPGTRLTVL.

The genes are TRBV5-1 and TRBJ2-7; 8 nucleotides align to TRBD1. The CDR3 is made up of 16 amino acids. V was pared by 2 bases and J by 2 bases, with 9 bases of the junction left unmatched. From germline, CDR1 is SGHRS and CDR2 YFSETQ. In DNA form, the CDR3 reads TGCGCCAGCAGCTTCCCACAGGGGGGAAACCCCTACGAGCAGTACTTC. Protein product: CASSFPQGGNPYEQYF.

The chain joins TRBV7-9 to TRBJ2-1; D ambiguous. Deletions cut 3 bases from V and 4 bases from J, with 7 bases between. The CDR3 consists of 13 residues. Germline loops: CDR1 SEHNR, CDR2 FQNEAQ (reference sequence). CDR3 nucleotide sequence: TGTGCCAGCAGCTTTGACTGGTACAATGAGCAGTTCTTC. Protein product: CASSFDWYNEQFF.

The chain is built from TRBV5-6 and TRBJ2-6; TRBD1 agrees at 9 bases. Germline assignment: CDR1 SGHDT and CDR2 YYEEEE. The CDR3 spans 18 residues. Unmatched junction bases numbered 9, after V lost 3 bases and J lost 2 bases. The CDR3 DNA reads TGTGCCAGCAGCTGGGGGGACAGGGAGGGGACTGGGGCCAACGTCCTGACTTTC. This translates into CASSWGDREGTGANVLTF. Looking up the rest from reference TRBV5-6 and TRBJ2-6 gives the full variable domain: DAGVTQSPTHLIKTRGQQVTLRCSPKSGHDTVSWYQQALGQGPQFIFQYYEEEERQRGNFPDRFSGHQFPNYSSELNVNALLLGDSALYLCASSWGDREGTGANVLTFGAGSRLTVL.

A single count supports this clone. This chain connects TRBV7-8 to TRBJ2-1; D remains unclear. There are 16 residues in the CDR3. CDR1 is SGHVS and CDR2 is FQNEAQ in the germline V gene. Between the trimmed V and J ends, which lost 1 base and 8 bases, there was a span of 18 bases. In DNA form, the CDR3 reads TGTGCCAGCAGCTTAGTATTCCCTAGTTTGTCAGATGAGCAGTTCTTC. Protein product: CASSLVFPSLSDEQFF.

This chain's CDR3 is CASSSIAHQETQYF. CDR3 DNA sequence: TGTGCCAGCAGCTCTATAGCGCACCAAGAGACCCAGTACTTC. The V gene is TRBV5-6, the J gene TRBJ2-5; perhaps TRBD2 as D (5 bases). Looked up from germline, CDR1 is SGHDT and CDR2 is YYEEEE. This CDR3 spans 14 amino acids. V was clipped by 3 bases and J by 0 bases, with 9 bases between them. Variable domain in full (rest from reference TRBV5-6 and TRBJ2-5): DAGVTQSPTHLIKTRGQQVTLRCSPKSGHDTVSWYQQALGQGPQFIFQYYEEEERQRGNFPDRFSGHQFPNYSSELNVNALLLGDSALYLCASSSIAHQETQYFGPGTRLLVL.

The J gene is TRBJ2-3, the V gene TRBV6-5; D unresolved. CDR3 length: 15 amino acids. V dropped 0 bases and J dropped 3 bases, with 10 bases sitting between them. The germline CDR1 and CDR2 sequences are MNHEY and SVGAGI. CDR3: CASSYSNLGTDTQYF. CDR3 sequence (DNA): TGTGCCAGCAGTTACTCGAACCTAGGAACAGATACGCAGTATTTT.

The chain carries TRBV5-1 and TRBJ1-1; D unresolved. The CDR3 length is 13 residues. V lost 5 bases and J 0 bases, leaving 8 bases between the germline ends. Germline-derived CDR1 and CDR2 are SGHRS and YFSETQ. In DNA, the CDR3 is TGCGCCAGCAGAGAGGAGCTGAACACTGAAGCTTTCTTT. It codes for CASREELNTEAFF.

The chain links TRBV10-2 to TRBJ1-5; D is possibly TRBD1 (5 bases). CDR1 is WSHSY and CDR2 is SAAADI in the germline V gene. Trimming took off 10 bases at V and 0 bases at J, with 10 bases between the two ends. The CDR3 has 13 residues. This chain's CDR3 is CATTQGSNQPQHF. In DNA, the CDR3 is TGCGCCACCACTCAGGGTAGCAATCAGCCCCAGCATTTT.

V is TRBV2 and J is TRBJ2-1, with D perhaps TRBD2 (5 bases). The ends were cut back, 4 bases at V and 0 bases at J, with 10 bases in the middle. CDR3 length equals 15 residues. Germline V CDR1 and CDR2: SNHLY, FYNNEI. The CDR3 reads CASSVEDFSYNEQFF. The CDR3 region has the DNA TGTGCCAGCAGTGTTGAGGACTTCTCCTACAATGAGCAGTTCTTC. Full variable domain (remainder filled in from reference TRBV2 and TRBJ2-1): EPEVTQTPSHQVTQMGQEVILRCVPISNHLYFYWYRQILGQKVEFLVSFYNNEISEKSEIFDDQFSVERPDGSNFTLKIRSTKLEDSAMYFCASSVEDFSYNEQFFGPGTRLTVL.

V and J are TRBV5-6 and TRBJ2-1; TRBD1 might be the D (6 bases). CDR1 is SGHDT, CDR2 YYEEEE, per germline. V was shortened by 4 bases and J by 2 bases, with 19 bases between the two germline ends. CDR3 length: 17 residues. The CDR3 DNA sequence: TGTGCCAGCAGCCGAAAACAGGGTTGGGGCACCTACAATGAGCAGTTCTTC. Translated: CASSRKQGWGTYNEQFF. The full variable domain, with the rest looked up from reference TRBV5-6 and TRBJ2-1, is DAGVTQSPTHLIKTRGQQVTLRCSPKSGHDTVSWYQQALGQGPQFIFQYYEEEERQRGNFPDRFSGHQFPNYSSELNVNALLLGDSALYLCASSRKQGWGTYNEQFFGPGTRLTVL.

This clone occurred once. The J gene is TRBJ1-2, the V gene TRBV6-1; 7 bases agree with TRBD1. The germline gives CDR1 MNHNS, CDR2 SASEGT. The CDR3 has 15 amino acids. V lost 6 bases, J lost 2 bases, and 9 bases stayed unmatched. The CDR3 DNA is TGTGCCAGCAGCGCAAAATCGACAGGGAACTATGGCTACACCTTC. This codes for CASSAKSTGNYGYTF.

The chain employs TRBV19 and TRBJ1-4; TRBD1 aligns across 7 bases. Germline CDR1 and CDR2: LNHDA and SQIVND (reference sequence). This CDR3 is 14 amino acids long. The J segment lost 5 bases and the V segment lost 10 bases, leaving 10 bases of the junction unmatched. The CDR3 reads CATRTGTENEKLFF. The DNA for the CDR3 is TGTGCCACCCGTACCGGGACAGAGAATGAAAAACTGTTTTTT.

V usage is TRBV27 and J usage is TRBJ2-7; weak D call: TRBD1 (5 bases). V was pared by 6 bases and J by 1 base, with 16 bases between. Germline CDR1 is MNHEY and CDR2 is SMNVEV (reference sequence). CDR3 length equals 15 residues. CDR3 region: CASRPNFAGSYEQYF. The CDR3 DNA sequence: TGTGCCAGCAGGCCAAATTTCGCAGGGTCCTACGAGCAGTACTTC.

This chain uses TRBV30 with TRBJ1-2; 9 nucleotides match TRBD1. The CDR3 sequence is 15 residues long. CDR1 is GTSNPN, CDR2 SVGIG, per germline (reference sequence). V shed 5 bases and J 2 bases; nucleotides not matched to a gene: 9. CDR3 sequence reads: CAWSLYRGLNYGYTF. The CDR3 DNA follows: TGTGCCTGGTCCCTTTACAGGGGGCTGAACTATGGCTACACCTTC.

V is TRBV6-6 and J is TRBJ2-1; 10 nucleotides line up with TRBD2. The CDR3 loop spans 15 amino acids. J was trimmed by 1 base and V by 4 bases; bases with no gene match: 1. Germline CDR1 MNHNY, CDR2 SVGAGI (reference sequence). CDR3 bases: TGTGCCAGCAGTTTGACTAGCGGGTCCTACAATGAGCAGTTCTTC. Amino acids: CASSLTSGSYNEQFF.

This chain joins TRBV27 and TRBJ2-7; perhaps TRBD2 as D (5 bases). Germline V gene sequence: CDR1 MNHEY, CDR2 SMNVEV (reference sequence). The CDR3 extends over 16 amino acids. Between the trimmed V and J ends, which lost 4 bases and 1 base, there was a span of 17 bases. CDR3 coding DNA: TGTGCCAGCAGTTCACTCCTCCGGGGTCTATCCTACGAGCAGTACTTC. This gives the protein CASSSLLRGLSYEQYF.

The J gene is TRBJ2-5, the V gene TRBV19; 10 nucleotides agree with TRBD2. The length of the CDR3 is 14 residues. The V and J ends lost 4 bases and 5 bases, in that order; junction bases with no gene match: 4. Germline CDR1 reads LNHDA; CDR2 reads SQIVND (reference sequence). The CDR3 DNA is TGTGCCAGTAGTACTCTAGCGGGAGTTGAGACCCAGTACTTC. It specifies CASSTLAGVETQYF.

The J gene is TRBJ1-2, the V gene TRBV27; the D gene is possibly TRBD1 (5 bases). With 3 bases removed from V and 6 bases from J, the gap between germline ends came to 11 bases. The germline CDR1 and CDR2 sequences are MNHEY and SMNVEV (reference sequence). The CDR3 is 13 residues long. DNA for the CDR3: TGTGCCAGCAGTTTTCGGGGAGGGGATGGCTACACCTTC. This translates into CASSFRGGDGYTF.

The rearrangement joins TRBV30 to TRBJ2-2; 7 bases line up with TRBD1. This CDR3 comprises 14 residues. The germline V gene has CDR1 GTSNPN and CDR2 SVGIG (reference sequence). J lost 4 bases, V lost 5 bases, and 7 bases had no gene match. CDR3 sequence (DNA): TGTGCCTGGGGGGGACAGTCTGGCACCGGGGAGCTGTTTTTT. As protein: CAWGGQSGTGELFF. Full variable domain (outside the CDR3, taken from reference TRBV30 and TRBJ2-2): SQTIHQWPATLVQPVGSPLSLECTVEGTSNPNLYWYRQAAGRGLQLLFYSVGIGQISSEVPQNLSASRPQDRQFILSSKKLLLSDSGFYLCAWGGQSGTGELFFGEGSRLTVL.